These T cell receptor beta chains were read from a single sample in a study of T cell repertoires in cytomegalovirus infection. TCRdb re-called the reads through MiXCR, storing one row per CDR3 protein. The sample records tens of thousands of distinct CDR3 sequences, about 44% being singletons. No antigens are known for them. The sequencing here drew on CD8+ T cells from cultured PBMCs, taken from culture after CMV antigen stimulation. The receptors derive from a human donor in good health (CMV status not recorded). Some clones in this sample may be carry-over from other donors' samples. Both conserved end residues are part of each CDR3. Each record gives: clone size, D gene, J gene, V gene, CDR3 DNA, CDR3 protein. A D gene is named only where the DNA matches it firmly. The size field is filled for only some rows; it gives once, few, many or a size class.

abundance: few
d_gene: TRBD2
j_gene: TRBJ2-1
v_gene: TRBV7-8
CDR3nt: TGTGCCAGCAGCTTAAAGCGGGATCTCAGCACTGGCACCCACAATGAGCAGTTCTTC
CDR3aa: CASSLKRDLSTGTHNEQFF

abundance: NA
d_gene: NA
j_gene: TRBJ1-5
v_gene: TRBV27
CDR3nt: TGTGCCAGCAGTCCGATAGGGGGTCCGTATAGCAATCAGCCCCAGCATTTT
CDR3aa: CASSPIGGPYSNQPQHF

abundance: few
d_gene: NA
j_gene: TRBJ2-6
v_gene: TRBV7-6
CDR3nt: TGTGCCAGCAGCTTAGCAGGGGCCGGGGCCAACGTCCTGACTTTC
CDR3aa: CASSLAGAGANVLTF

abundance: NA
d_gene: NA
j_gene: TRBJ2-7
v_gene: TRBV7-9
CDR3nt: TGTGCCAGCAGCCCAGAGACAGTCGACTACGAGCAGTACTTC
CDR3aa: CASSPETVDYEQYF

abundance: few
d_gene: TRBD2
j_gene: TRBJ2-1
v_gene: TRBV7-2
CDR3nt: TGTGCCAGCAGCGCCAAACGGACTAGCTCGAATGAGCAGTTCTTC
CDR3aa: CASSAKRTSSNEQFF

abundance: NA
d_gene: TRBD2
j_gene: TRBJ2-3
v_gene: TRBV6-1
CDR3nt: TGTGCCAGCAAGACCGGGACTAGCGGGATCACAGATACGCAGTATTTT
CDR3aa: CASKTGTSGITDTQYF

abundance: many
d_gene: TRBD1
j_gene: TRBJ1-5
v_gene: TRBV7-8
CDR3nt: TGTGCCAGCAGCCCATCCTTGGACAGGGGGGGGAGCAATCAGCCCCAGCATTTT
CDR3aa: CASSPSLDRGGSNQPQHF

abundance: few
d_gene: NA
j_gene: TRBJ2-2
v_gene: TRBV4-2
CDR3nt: TGTGCCAGCAGCCAAGACCCACAGGTGAACACCGGGGAGCTGTTTTTT
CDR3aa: CASSQDPQVNTGELFF

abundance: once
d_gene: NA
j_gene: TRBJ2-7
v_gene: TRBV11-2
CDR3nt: TGTGCCAGCAGCTTGGGGCAGGGTCGGGGCGAGCAGTACTTC
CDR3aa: CASSLGQGRGEQYF

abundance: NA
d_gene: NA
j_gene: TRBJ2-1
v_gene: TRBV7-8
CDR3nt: TGTGCCAGCCTTTTTACCAAGCGGAGGGTTGGGTCCTACAATGAGCAGTTCTTC
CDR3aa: CASLFTKRRVGSYNEQFF

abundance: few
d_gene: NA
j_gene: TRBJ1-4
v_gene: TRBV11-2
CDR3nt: TGTGCCAGCAGCTTATGGGGGAAGGAGGAAAAACTGTTTTTT
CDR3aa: CASSLWGKEEKLFF

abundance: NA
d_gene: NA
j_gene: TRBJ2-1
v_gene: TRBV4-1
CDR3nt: TGCGCCAGCAGCCAACTTCAATTGGGGGAGCACTACAATGAGCAGTTCTTC
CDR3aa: CASSQLQLGEHYNEQFF

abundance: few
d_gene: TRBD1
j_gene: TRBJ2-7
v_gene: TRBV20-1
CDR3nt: TGCAGTGCTAGTACTTTGGGACAGGTCCCTCACTACGAGCAGTACTTC
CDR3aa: CSASTLGQVPHYEQYF

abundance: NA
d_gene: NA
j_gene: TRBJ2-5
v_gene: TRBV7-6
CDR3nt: TGTGCCAGCAGCATGAGGGGCAGAAACCAAGAGACCCAGTACTTC
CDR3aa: CASSMRGRNQETQYF

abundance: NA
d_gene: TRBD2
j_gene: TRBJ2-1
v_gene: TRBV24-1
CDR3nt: TGTGCCACCAGTGATACTACTAGCGGGGGAGACAATGAGCAGTTCTTC
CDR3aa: CATSDTTSGGDNEQFF

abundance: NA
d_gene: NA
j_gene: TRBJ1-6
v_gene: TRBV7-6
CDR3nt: TGTGCCAGCAGCGCCAGTGCCGGGACGAATTCACCCCTCCACTTT
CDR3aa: CASSASAGTNSPLHF

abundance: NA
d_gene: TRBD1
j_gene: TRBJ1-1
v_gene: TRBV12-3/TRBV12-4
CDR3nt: TGTGCCAGCAGTTTAAGGCAGGGGGCCGAAGCTTTCTTT
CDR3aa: CASSLRQGAEAFF

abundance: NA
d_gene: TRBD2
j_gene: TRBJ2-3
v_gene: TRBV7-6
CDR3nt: TGTGCCGTACGACTAGCGGGGGGGAGGTACCGACCAGATACGCAGTATTTT
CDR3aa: CAVRLAGGRYRPDTQYF

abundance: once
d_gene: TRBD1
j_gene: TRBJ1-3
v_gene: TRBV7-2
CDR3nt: TGTGCCAGCAGCTTAGTTCCAGGGGGGAATGGAAACACCATATATTTT
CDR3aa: CASSLVPGGNGNTIYF

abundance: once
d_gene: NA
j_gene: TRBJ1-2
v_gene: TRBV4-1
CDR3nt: TGCGCCAGCAGCCCCCAAGCAGGGGCGCGAGGCTACACCTTC
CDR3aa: CASSPQAGARGYTF

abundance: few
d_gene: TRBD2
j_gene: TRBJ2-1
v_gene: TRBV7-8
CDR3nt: TGTGCCAGCAGCCCGGGACTAGCGGGAGCGGGGTCCTACAATGAGCAGTTCTTC
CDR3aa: CASSPGLAGAGSYNEQFF

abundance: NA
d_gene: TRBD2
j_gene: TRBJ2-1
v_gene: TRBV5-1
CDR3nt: TGCGCCAGCAGCCCACCAGGAAGCGGGAGTAAGTATGAGCAGTTCTTC
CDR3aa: CASSPPGSGSKYEQFF

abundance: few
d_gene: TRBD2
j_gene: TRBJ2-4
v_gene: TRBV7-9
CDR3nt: TGTGCCAGCAGCTCCCAACCGGGACTAGCGGGGGAGTGGGCCAAAAACATTCAGTACTTC
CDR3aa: CASSSQPGLAGEWAKNIQYF

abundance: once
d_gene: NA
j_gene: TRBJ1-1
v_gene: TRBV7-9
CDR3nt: TGTGCCAGCTCCTCGCCGATGAAGAACACTGAAGCTTTCTTT
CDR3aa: CASSSPMKNTEAFF

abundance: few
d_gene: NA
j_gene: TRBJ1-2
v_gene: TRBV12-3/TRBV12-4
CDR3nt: TGTGCCAGCAGTTTAATGGAGATCAACTATGGCTACACCTTC
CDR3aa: CASSLMEINYGYTF

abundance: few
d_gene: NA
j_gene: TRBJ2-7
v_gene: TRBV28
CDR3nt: TGTGCCAGCAGTTTAGAACCCGGGACCACCTCCTACGAGCAGTACTTC
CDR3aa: CASSLEPGTTSYEQYF

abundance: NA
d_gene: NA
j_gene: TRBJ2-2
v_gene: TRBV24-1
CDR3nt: TGTGCCACCTCGGGACATGAGAGCCCCGGGGAGCTGTTTTTT
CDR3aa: CATSGHESPGELFF

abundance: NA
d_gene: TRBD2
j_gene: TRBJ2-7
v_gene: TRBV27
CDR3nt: TGTGCCAGCAGTTCTCGGACTAGCGACGCCTACGAGCAGTACTTC
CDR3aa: CASSSRTSDAYEQYF

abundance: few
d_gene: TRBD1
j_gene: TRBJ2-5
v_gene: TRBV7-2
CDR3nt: TGTGCCAGCAGCTTAAGGGGGCGGCGCCCACAAGAGACCCAGTACTTC
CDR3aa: CASSLRGRRPQETQYF